The 24 T cell receptor beta chains presented below share a single source sample, sequenced in a study of regulatory T cells in long-lasting Graves disease. To make TCR beta libraries, researchers used iRepertoire HTBI primers and Arm-PCR of CDR3 regions. TCRdb itself ran the multiplex PCR reads through MiXCR, one entry per CDR3 protein. Of about 460,000 distinct CDR3 sequences in the sample, less than 25% were seen once. Sample time point: persistent/refractory GD, antithyroid drugs over 5 years with positive TRAb. PBMC-derived RNA was used for the TCR library. The source was peripheral blood mononuclear cells (PBMCs), collected when the disease was refractory, from a patient treated with antithyroid drugs. The source is a female donor with Graves disease.

This clonotype came up many times. The chain links TRBV28 to TRBJ2-4; D possibly corresponds to TRBD2 (5 bases). Germline lookup yields CDR1 MDHEN and CDR2 SYDVKM. Trimming removed 6 bases at V and 9 bases at J, with 12 bases between. CDR3 length: 12 amino acids. Here the CDR3 reads CASSSGLGIQYF. The CDR3 nucleotides read TGTGCCAGCAGCTCTGGACTGGGCATTCAGTACTTC.

With respect to this clonotype: A much larger clone is a single base away; this may be a read error. V is TRBV12-3 or TRBV12-4 and J is TRBJ2-2, with a possible D match to TRBD1 (6 bases). The V end lost 2 bases, the J end lost 4 bases, and 11 bases lay between the germline ends. The CDR3 has 15 residues. CDR3 sequence reads: CASSLKGDGTGELFF. CDR3 in DNA: TGTGCCAGCAGTTTAAAGGGGGATGGCACCGGGGAGCTGTTTTTT.

This clonotype was seen repeatedly, ten times or more. The J gene is TRBJ1-1, the V gene TRBV11-2, with D possibly matching TRBD1 (6 bases). V was clipped by 7 bases and J by 2 bases, with 14 bases between them. CDR1 SGHAT and CDR2 FQNNGV come from the germline V gene. This CDR3 has 14 residues. The CDR3 coding sequence is TGTGCCAGCACGGGGGCAGGGGCTAACACTGAAGCTTTCTTT. Amino acids: CASTGAGANTEAFF.

This chain joins TRBV5-1 and TRBJ1-1; D unresolved. V was clipped by 3 bases and J by 1 base, with 31 bases between them. The CDR3 spans 21 residues. The germline gives CDR1 SGHRS, CDR2 YFSETQ. The CDR3 protein is CASSSPLLEKIENGKNTEAFF. The CDR3 coding sequence is TGCGCCAGCAGCTCCCCCCTGTTAGAAAAGATCGAGAATGGCAAGAACACTGAAGCTTTCTTT.

This clonotype has only a few counts. The chain uses TRBV11-3 and TRBJ2-2, with D uncertain. CDR3 length: 13 amino acids. Trimming left V 3 bases short and J 3 bases short, with 5 bases between. Per germline, CDR1 SGHNT and CDR2 YENEEA. DNA for the CDR3: TGTGCCAGCAGCTTCCTTCACACCGGGGAGCTGTTTTTT. Its translation is CASSFLHTGELFF.

This clonotype was seen many times. In DNA, the CDR3 is TGTGCCAGCAGCAAGGGACATGTCTATGGCTACACCTTC. It is translated as CASSKGHVYGYTF. The chain combines TRBV7-2 with TRBJ1-2, with D possibly being TRBD1 (6 bases). The germline V and J ends were trimmed by 5 bases and 4 bases, with 11 bases remaining between them. This CDR3 contains 13 residues. Germline V gene data show CDR1 as SGHTA and CDR2 as FQGNSA. The full variable domain, rest sourced from reference TRBV7-2 and TRBJ1-2, is GAGVSQSPSNKVTEKGKDVELRCDPISGHTALYWYRQSLGQGLEFLIYFQGNSAPDKSGLPSDRFSAERTGGSVSTLTIQRTQQEDSAVYLCASSKGHVYGYTFGSGTRLTVV.

This clonotype came up many times. The chain has TRBV2 and TRBJ1-4; D gene unclear. The ends were cut back, 5 bases at V and 8 bases at J, with 21 bases in the middle. The length of the CDR3 is 16 residues. The germline V gene has CDR1 SNHLY and CDR2 FYNNEI. The CDR3 loop is CASSWALIGVEEKLFF. CDR3 in DNA: TGTGCCAGCAGTTGGGCCCTTATCGGTGTAGAGGAAAAACTGTTTTTT.

This clonotype has ten or more counts. The chain combines TRBV20-1 with TRBJ2-7; no reliable D call. This CDR3 region has 13 residues. Deletions cut 0 bases from V and 1 base from J, with 7 bases between. Germline-derived CDR1 and CDR2 are DFQATT and SNEGSKA (reference sequence). This CDR3 reads CSARDPDSYEQYF. The CDR3 DNA sequence: TGCAGTGCTAGAGACCCGGATTCCTACGAGCAGTACTTC.

The rearrangement uses TRBV28 and TRBJ1-5, with D unresolved. Trimming removed 5 bases from V and 2 bases from J, with 19 bases in between. Germline V gene sequence: CDR1 MDHEN, CDR2 SYDVKM. The CDR3 runs 17 residues. The CDR3 bases are TGTGCCAGCAGTCCCACGTCGGTGACCAAACGCAATCAGCCCCAGCATTTT. Its protein product is CASSPTSVTKRNQPQHF.

This clonotype showed up many times. The V and J genes are TRBV29-1 and TRBJ1-2; D is perhaps TRBD1 (6 bases). The CDR3 is made up of 15 amino acids. V shed 6 bases and J shed 2 bases, with 19 bases lying between them. The germline gives CDR1 SQVTM, CDR2 ANQGSEA. CDR3 coding DNA: TGCAGCGTGCGAGGTGGGGGGGGCGCGAACTATGGCTACACCTTC. Its protein product is CSVRGGGGANYGYTF.

This clonotype was detected a few times. This chain joins TRBV11-3 and TRBJ2-5; 8 nucleotides agree with TRBD1. This CDR3 is 14 amino acids long. The germline gives CDR1 SGHNT, CDR2 YENEEA. With V trimmed by 5 bases and J by 5 bases, 7 bases remained unmatched. The CDR3 DNA follows: TGTGCCAGCAGCCCCGGACAGGGTATGGAGACCCAGTACTTC. Translating it yields CASSPGQGMETQYF.

This clonotype was detected ten times or more. This chain links TRBV5-6 with TRBJ1-2, with TRBD1 as a possible D gene (5 bases). This CDR3 has 15 residues. Germline assignment: CDR1 SGHDT and CDR2 YYEEEE. The germline V and J ends were trimmed by 1 base and 1 base, with 11 bases remaining between them. The CDR3 region has the DNA TGTGCCAGCAGCTTGACTGGACAATATAACTATGGCTACACCTTC. Amino acids: CASSLTGQYNYGYTF.

The chain has TRBV20-1 and TRBJ2-7, with no clear D. Trimming pared 6 bases from V and 5 bases from J, leaving 5 bases between. This CDR3 is built from 9 residues. Germline V gene data show CDR1 as DFQATT and CDR2 as SNEGSKA (reference sequence). CDR3 region: CSAGHEQYF. The CDR3 nucleotides are TGCAGTGCCGGGCACGAGCAGTACTTC.

This clonotype came up a few times. The chain uses TRBV10-3 and TRBJ2-5; unclear D gene. Germline V gives CDR1 ENHRY, CDR2 SYGVKD. The CDR3 sequence is 12 residues long. V was shortened by 3 bases and J by 5 bases, with 7 bases between the two germline ends. CDR3 loop: CAISELEETQYF. As DNA, the CDR3 is TGTGCCATCAGTGAATTGGAGGAGACCCAGTACTTC.

The chain uses TRBV5-1 and TRBJ2-5; D possibly matches TRBD1 or TRBD2 (6 bases each). The germline V and J ends were trimmed by 4 bases and 1 base, with 11 bases remaining between them. The CDR3 consists of 14 residues. The germline CDR1 and CDR2 sequences are SGHRS and YFSETQ. The CDR3 spells CASSRGTLQETQYF. CDR3 coding DNA: TGCGCCAGCAGCCGCGGGACACTCCAAGAGACCCAGTACTTC. The entire variable domain, with the rest obtained from reference TRBV5-1 and TRBJ2-5, is as follows: KAGVTQTPRYLIKTRGQQVTLSCSPISGHRSVSWYQQTPGQGLQFLFEYFSETQRNKGNFPGRFSGRQFSNSRSEMNVSTLELGDSALYLCASSRGTLQETQYFGPGTRLLVL.

CDR3 DNA sequence: TGCGCCAGCAGCCAGGCTGAGTGGGAGACCCAGTACTTC. Translated: CASSQAEWETQYF. The J gene is TRBJ2-5, the V gene TRBV4-3; D gene ambiguous. Germline CDR1 and CDR2: LGHNA and YSLEER. V lost 3 bases to trimming and J lost 5 bases, with 10 bases between them. There are 13 residues in the CDR3.

This clonotype was found a few times. CDR3 sequence (DNA): TGTGCCAGCAGCCAGGAGACAGGGAACTATGGCTACACCTTC. This gives the protein CASSQETGNYGYTF. The chain combines TRBV4-2 with TRBJ1-2; 7 nucleotides agree with TRBD1. Germline V gene sequence: CDR1 LGHNA, CDR2 YNFKEQ. The CDR3 contains 14 residues. The trim removed 3 bases at V and 2 bases at J, leaving 3 bases unmatched.

This clonotype was seen a few times. This chain uses TRBV5-5 with TRBJ1-5, with 10 bases identical to TRBD1. Germline loops: CDR1 SGHKS, CDR2 YYEKEE (reference sequence). V was pared by 2 bases and J by 3 bases, with 5 bases of the junction left unmatched. This CDR3 region has 16 residues. The CDR3 region has the DNA TGTGCCAGCAGCTTCGGGGACAGGGGAAACAATCAGCCCCAGCATTTT. Translating it yields CASSFGDRGNNQPQHF. Combining the CDR3 with reference TRBV5-5 and TRBJ1-5 gives the whole variable domain DAGVTQSPTHLIKTRGQQVTLRCSPISGHKSVSWYQQVLGQGPQFIFQYYEKEERGRGNFPDRFSARQFPNYSSELNVNALLLGDSALYLCASSFGDRGNNQPQHFGDGTRLSIL.

This clonotype was detected many times. V gene TRBV6-2 or TRBV6-3 combines with J gene TRBJ1-5; D remains ambiguous. The CDR3 length is 15 residues. Germline V gene data show CDR1 as MNHEY and CDR2 as SVGEGT. V lost 6 bases and J lost 5, with 17 bases in between. The CDR3, as DNA: TGTGCCAGCAGCTCCTATGCCCCAGCCGATCAGCCCCAGCATTTT. Its protein product is CASSSYAPADQPQHF.

The chain is built from TRBV20-1 and TRBJ1-5; perhaps TRBD1 as D (6 bases). V was cut by 3 bases and J by 1 base, with 13 bases left in between. The CDR3 loop spans 15 amino acids. From germline, CDR1 is DFQATT and CDR2 SNEGSKA (reference sequence). CDR3 DNA: TGCAGTGCTAGTCTGGGGGCTGGGAGCAATCAGCCCCAGCATTTT. This gives the protein CSASLGAGSNQPQHF.

This clonotype occurred a few times. The chain uses TRBV5-1 and TRBJ2-7, with D perhaps TRBD1 or TRBD2 (5 bases each). V was pared by 0 bases and J by 0 bases, with 22 bases between. Germline V gene data show CDR1 as SGHRS and CDR2 as YFSETQ. The CDR3 runs 19 residues. For the CDR3, the DNA is TGCGCCAGCAGCTTGGTCGGCTACCCCGGGGCAGGGAGCTCCTACGAGCAGTACTTC. This translates into CASSLVGYPGAGSSYEQYF.

This clonotype has a count of ten or more. The V gene is TRBV6-1, the J gene TRBJ2-5; 12 bases map to TRBD2. The CDR3 sequence is 17 residues long. Germline V lookup: CDR1 MNHNS, CDR2 SASEGT. V was clipped by 3 bases and J by 5 bases; unmatched bases: 10. The CDR3 here is CASSDPGLAGPKETQYF. For the CDR3, the DNA is TGTGCCAGCAGTGACCCGGGACTAGCGGGCCCGAAGGAGACCCAGTACTTC.

This clonotype came up many times. The chain combines TRBV27 with TRBJ1-6; maybe TRBD1 (5 bases). The CDR3 has 16 amino acids. Germline CDR1 reads MNHEY; CDR2 reads SMNVEV (reference sequence). Between the trimmed V and J ends, which lost 5 bases and 7 bases, there was a span of 18 bases. The CDR3, as DNA: TGTGCCAGCAGTCTCTTTCCGGCAGGGCGGAATTCACCCCTCCACTTT. This sequence encodes CASSLFPAGRNSPLHF.

A few counts support this clonotype. The chain recombines TRBV11-1 with TRBJ1-1; 12 bases are shared with TRBD1. Germline V gives CDR1 SGHAT, CDR2 FQDESV (reference sequence). The ends lost 0 bases at V and 5 bases at J; junction bases unmatched: 4. This CDR3 region has 16 residues. The CDR3 DNA sequence: TGTGCCAGCAGCTTAGCGGGGACAGGGGGCGCAACTGAAGCTTTCTTT. Translated, it gives CASSLAGTGGATEAFF.